The sequence of this TCR beta chain was determined in a study of tumor-infiltrating lymphocytes in primary liver carcinoma. Study-wide background: The study obtained roughly 3.5 to 7.13 million productive TCRbeta reads per sample, similar across tissue types.

Germline CDR1 is MNHEY and CDR2 is SVGEGT. The CDR3 loop spans 13 amino acids. Researchers generated TCR beta cDNA from about 0.5 ug of total RNA, relying on a constant-region primer. Three nested multiplex PCR rounds, a slightly modified ARM-PCR method, built the TCR beta libraries. Rounds one and two of PCR, each of roughly 10 cycles, were primed with TRBV1-TRBV30 forward primers and a C-beta reverse primer. TCRdb reanalysed the multiplex PCR reads using MiXCR and keeps one entry per CDR3 protein. The sample consists of under 200,000 distinct CDR3 sequences, 70% to 90% of them appearing once. Co-extracted RNA and DNA came from 20-30 mg of unsorted bulk tissue. All patients had surgically resected primary liver carcinoma. Every tumor was sampled at five separate regions. The study's findings and limits: Tumors carried a top-250-clone fraction significantly exceeding that of blood (p = 0.039).

Comments on this clonotype: The antigen is unknown. The junction does not match germline at one end; this may be a read error.

Sample: tumor tissue from primary liver carcinoma. V usage is TRBV6-2 or TRBV6-3 and J usage is TRBJ2-1, with D possibly being TRBD2 (6 bases). The TCR comes from a man in his forties with primary liver carcinoma and hepatitis B virus infection. As DNA, the CDR3 is TGTGCCAGCAGCCGGCTAGCGACTAATGTGCAGTTGTTC. Translating gives CASSRLATNVQLF.